This record concerns one T cell receptor beta chain sequence. Generated by immunoSEQ multiplex PCR, the TCRdb table keeps only in-frame clones and is missing some. The data contain about 100,000 clones, around four fifths of them seen just once; the ten biggest clones take up 9% to 14%. The sample belongs to a study of blood T cell repertoires in COVID-19. As for the study in general: Samples of COVID-19 (acute and convalescent) were obtained from the United States, Italy and Spain.

V trimming: 3 bases; J trimming: 3 bases; junction bases outside the gene matches: 6. Per germline, CDR1 SNHLY and CDR2 FYNNEI. The CDR3 covers 15 residues. This clonotype was sampled from a woman in her 70s with acute or convalescent COVID-19. Sequencing input: peripheral blood. The genes are TRBV2 and TRBJ2-3, with 7 bases matching TRBD2. CDR3 residues: CASSDGGEGTDTQYF. The CDR3 coding sequence is TGTGCCAGCAGTGATGGTGGGGAGGGGACAGATACGCAGTATTTT.